Listed below are T cell receptor beta chains from one sample, sequenced in a study of T cell repertoires in cytomegalovirus infection. For these receptors, no antigen is known. TCRdb re-analysed the reads in MiXCR, keeping a single row per CDR3 protein. The repertoire consists of about a million distinct CDR3 sequences, with roughly 30% occurring once and the leading ten covering around 15%. Here the sequenced sample was cultured CD8+ T cells from PBMCs, taken from culture after CMV antigen stimulation. All receptors come from a human donor in good health (CMV status not recorded). Some clones in this sample may be carry-over from other donors' samples. The CDR3 runs from the conserved cysteine through the conserved F or W. The D gene is left open where the match is weak. Size tells how often a clone was seen (once, few, many) or the class of an expanded clone, and some rows leave it out.

V gene: TRBV7-2
J gene: TRBJ2-1
D gene: NA
clone size: NA
CDR3 protein: CVSSLPGLYNEQFF
CDR3 DNA: TGTGTCAGCAGCCTGCCGGGACTTTACAATGAGCAGTTCTTC

V gene: TRBV19
J gene: TRBJ1-1
D gene: TRBD1
clone size: NA
CDR3 protein: CAAAGTGGLGTEAFF
CDR3 DNA: TGTGCCGCCGCCGGGACAGGGGGCCTTGGGACTGAAGCTTTCTTT

V gene: TRBV25-1
J gene: TRBJ1-1
D gene: NA
clone size: once
CDR3 protein: CASSEYGSSVYGTEAFF
CDR3 DNA: TGTGCCAGCAGTGAATATGGCAGCTCAGTGTATGGCACTGAAGCTTTCTTT

V gene: TRBV6-6
J gene: TRBJ2-5
D gene: NA
clone size: NA
CDR3 protein: CASSDGGRVDQETQYF
CDR3 DNA: TGTGCCAGCAGTGACGGCGGCAGGGTTGACCAAGAGACCCAGTACTTC

V gene: TRBV27
J gene: TRBJ2-2
D gene: NA
clone size: NA
CDR3 protein: CASAGGGIGGRHTGELFF
CDR3 DNA: TGTGCCAGCGCCGGGGGTGGGATAGGGGGCCGGCACACCGGGGAGCTGTTTTTT

V gene: TRBV5-6
J gene: TRBJ1-4
D gene: NA
clone size: NA
CDR3 protein: CASSRRGRGVFHEKLFF
CDR3 DNA: TGTGCCAGCAGCCGCAGGGGCAGGGGCGTATTTCATGAAAAACTGTTTTTT

V gene: TRBV27
J gene: TRBJ1-5
D gene: NA
clone size: NA
CDR3 protein: CASSLSRGQGQPQHF
CDR3 DNA: TGTGCCAGCAGTTTATCGAGGGGCCAGGGTCAGCCCCAGCATTTT

V gene: TRBV20-1
J gene: TRBJ2-1
D gene: NA
clone size: NA
CDR3 protein: CSAPKLTGSYNEQFF
CDR3 DNA: TGCAGTGCTCCAAAATTAACAGGCTCCTACAATGAGCAGTTCTTC

V gene: TRBV6-2/TRBV6-3
J gene: TRBJ2-3
D gene: TRBD2
clone size: NA
CDR3 protein: CASSYGRGGSTDTQYF
CDR3 DNA: TGTGCCAGCAGTTACGGGCGGGGGGGAAGCACAGATACGCAGTATTTT

V gene: TRBV6-6
J gene: TRBJ1-5
D gene: NA
clone size: NA
CDR3 protein: CASSTDSSNQPQHF
CDR3 DNA: TGTGCCAGCAGTACTGACAGTAGCAATCAGCCCCAGCATTTT

V gene: TRBV13
J gene: TRBJ2-7
D gene: TRBD1
clone size: NA
CDR3 protein: CASSLSSTGEQYF
CDR3 DNA: TGTGCCAGCAGCTTATCCTCGACAGGGGAGCAGTACTTC

V gene: TRBV11-2
J gene: TRBJ1-5
D gene: NA
clone size: few
CDR3 protein: CASSLEEGGGNQPQHF
CDR3 DNA: TGTGCCAGCAGCTTAGAAGAGGGGGGTGGCAATCAGCCCCAGCATTTT

V gene: TRBV7-6
J gene: TRBJ1-3
D gene: TRBD1
clone size: NA
CDR3 protein: CASSPLRAGGAAGNTIYF
CDR3 DNA: TGTGCCAGCAGCCCGCTTAGGGCAGGGGGGGCTGCTGGAAACACCATATATTTT

V gene: TRBV9
J gene: TRBJ2-1
D gene: NA
clone size: few
CDR3 protein: CASSVGVNEQFF
CDR3 DNA: TGTGCCAGCAGCGTAGGTGTCAATGAGCAGTTCTTC

V gene: TRBV29-1
J gene: TRBJ1-2
D gene: NA
clone size: NA
CDR3 protein: CSVQQDFYGYTF
CDR3 DNA: TGCAGCGTTCAACAGGATTTCTATGGCTACACCTTC

V gene: TRBV12-3/TRBV12-4
J gene: TRBJ1-5
D gene: NA
clone size: NA
CDR3 protein: CACSPYREPQHF
CDR3 DNA: TGTGCCTGCAGTCCGTATCGAGAGCCCCAGCATTTT

V gene: TRBV7-6
J gene: TRBJ2-3
D gene: NA
clone size: NA
CDR3 protein: CASSFYSITDTQYF
CDR3 DNA: TGTGCCAGCAGCTTTTACAGTATCACAGATACGCAGTATTTT

V gene: TRBV9
J gene: TRBJ2-1
D gene: TRBD2
clone size: NA
CDR3 protein: CASSGSGKGNNEQFF
CDR3 DNA: TGTGCCAGCAGCGGAAGCGGGAAAGGGAACAATGAGCAGTTCTTC

V gene: TRBV12-3/TRBV12-4
J gene: TRBJ1-2
D gene: TRBD1
clone size: NA
CDR3 protein: CASTLRTGGSYGYTF
CDR3 DNA: TGTGCCAGCACCTTGAGGACAGGGGGCTCTTATGGCTACACCTTC

V gene: TRBV29-1
J gene: TRBJ1-3
D gene: NA
clone size: few
CDR3 protein: CSVEKGTSSGNTIYF
CDR3 DNA: TGCAGCGTTGAAAAGGGGACAAGCTCTGGAAACACCATATATTTT

V gene: TRBV12-3/TRBV12-4
J gene: TRBJ1-4
D gene: NA
clone size: once
CDR3 protein: CASRIGSSKLFF
CDR3 DNA: TGTGCCAGCAGGATAGGGTCCTCAAAACTGTTTTTT

V gene: TRBV6-6
J gene: TRBJ2-7
D gene: NA
clone size: NA
CDR3 protein: CASSFRVVPYEQYF
CDR3 DNA: TGTGCCAGCAGTTTTAGGGTTGTCCCCTACGAGCAGTACTTC

V gene: TRBV7-6
J gene: TRBJ2-1
D gene: TRBD1
clone size: few
CDR3 protein: CASSWKDRGVWNEQFF
CDR3 DNA: TGTGCCAGCAGCTGGAAGGACAGGGGGGTTTGGAATGAGCAGTTCTTC

V gene: TRBV19
J gene: TRBJ1-1
D gene: NA
clone size: NA
CDR3 protein: CASKWEGTEAFF
CDR3 DNA: TGTGCCAGTAAATGGGAGGGCACTGAAGCTTTCTTT

V gene: TRBV4-1
J gene: TRBJ2-1
D gene: NA
clone size: NA
CDR3 protein: CASSQVSGELFNEQFF
CDR3 DNA: TGCGCCAGCAGCCAAGTTTCCGGGGAGCTCTTTAATGAGCAGTTCTTC

V gene: TRBV4-1
J gene: TRBJ1-1
D gene: TRBD1
clone size: few
CDR3 protein: CASSPGTDTEAFF
CDR3 DNA: TGCGCCAGCAGCCCTGGGACAGACACTGAAGCTTTCTTT

V gene: TRBV6-2/TRBV6-3
J gene: TRBJ1-1
D gene: TRBD1
clone size: NA
CDR3 protein: CASTTTGAGLAEAFF
CDR3 DNA: TGTGCCAGCACCACGACAGGGGCCGGGCTCGCTGAAGCTTTCTTT

V gene: TRBV27
J gene: TRBJ2-3
D gene: NA
clone size: few
CDR3 protein: CASTTGGDTQYF
CDR3 DNA: TGTGCCAGCACAACCGGGGGAGATACGCAGTATTTT

V gene: TRBV30
J gene: TRBJ1-1
D gene: NA
clone size: NA
CDR3 protein: CAWSARDKASSGQGRAEAFF
CDR3 DNA: TGTGCCTGGAGTGCCCGAGACAAGGCCTCAAGCGGGCAGGGAAGGGCTGAAGCTTTCTTT

V gene: TRBV6-6
J gene: TRBJ1-1
D gene: NA
clone size: NA
CDR3 protein: CASSYWASTLDTEAFF
CDR3 DNA: TGTGCCAGCAGTTACTGGGCATCGACCCTTGACACTGAAGCTTTCTTT

V gene: TRBV27
J gene: TRBJ2-1
D gene: NA
clone size: NA
CDR3 protein: CASSITRDTEQFF
CDR3 DNA: TGTGCCAGCAGTATAACCCGCGACACCGAGCAGTTCTTC

V gene: TRBV7-6
J gene: TRBJ2-2
D gene: NA
clone size: NA
CDR3 protein: CASGFPLVGANTGELFF
CDR3 DNA: TGTGCCAGCGGCTTTCCCCTCGTCGGCGCGAACACCGGGGAGCTGTTTTTT

V gene: TRBV7-9
J gene: TRBJ2-2
D gene: TRBD2
clone size: few
CDR3 protein: CASRETSGANTGELFF
CDR3 DNA: TGTGCCAGCAGAGAGACTAGCGGCGCGAACACCGGGGAGCTGTTTTTT

V gene: TRBV6-6
J gene: TRBJ1-1
D gene: TRBD1
clone size: NA
CDR3 protein: CATCPGTGFEAFF
CDR3 DNA: TGTGCCACCTGTCCCGGGACAGGGTTTGAAGCTTTCTTT

V gene: TRBV2
J gene: TRBJ2-4
D gene: NA
clone size: NA
CDR3 protein: CASRGRGVNKNIQYF
CDR3 DNA: TGTGCCAGCAGGGGGCGAGGAGTCAACAAAAACATTCAGTACTTC

V gene: TRBV19
J gene: TRBJ1-1
D gene: NA
clone size: few
CDR3 protein: CASSRSTWAFF
CDR3 DNA: TGTGCCAGTAGCCGGAGTACGTGGGCTTTCTTT

V gene: TRBV7-9
J gene: TRBJ2-1
D gene: NA
clone size: NA
CDR3 protein: CASSLEGYPDEQFF
CDR3 DNA: TGTGCCAGCAGCTTAGAGGGCTACCCGGATGAGCAGTTCTTC

V gene: TRBV7-9
J gene: TRBJ1-2
D gene: NA
clone size: NA
CDR3 protein: CASDYGYTF
CDR3 DNA: TGTGCCAGCGACTATGGCTACACCTTC